This T cell receptor (beta chain) was documented in a study of identical twins (dated by TCRdb to the mid-2010s). Broadly, across the study: The study deep-sequenced TCR alpha and beta repertoires from monozygotic twins, unrelated adults of various ages and cord blood to test whether fetal clonotypes persist. To rule out contamination, the twin experiments were replicated at different times with different library preparation protocols.

All donors were healthy Caucasians. Three pairs of female monozygotic twins, all aged roughly 18 to 30 years, made up the twin cohort. CD4+ and CD8+ T cell populations were isolated with positive isolation kits from Invitrogen. To prepare the library, 5' RACE was applied. This sample was sequenced with an Illumina HiSeq 2000. Template switching introduced a universal primer binding site; the final cDNA contained a unique molecular identifier, enabling accurate counting of TCR cDNA molecules. Specific primers in the conserved constant-segment region were used to synthesize first-strand cDNA for TCR alpha and beta chains. To control for contamination, each cDNA library was double barcoded with a SMART-Mk sample barcode plus Illumina barcodes. Two successive PCR steps introduced TruSeq adapter sequences along with Illumina sample barcodes. Sequencing of the TCR alpha and beta cDNA libraries was done on the Illumina HiSeq platform using custom primers. In the source study's methods: Unique molecular identifiers were extracted from raw reads with MiGEC, and CDR3 positions were determined with MiXCR. For each individual, recombination models were inferred using an EM algorithm with the repgenHMM and IGoR tools. The tcR package in R was used for shared clonotype analysis, with sharing normalized by the product of cloneset sizes. To study raw recombination free of thymic and clonal selection effects, out-of-frame nonproductive sequences were analyzed. The raw public data were reprocessed by TCRdb itself: fastp quality trimming at Q25, MiXCR clonotype calling, in-frame beta chains only. Each CDR3 protein gets just one entry, which takes the most common genes and DNA from the rows behind it. Clone size and V and J calls follow TCRdb, not the original study. Counted in this sample were about 250,000 distinct CDR3 sequences; 7% to 8.5% of them appeared once. Under 6.5% of the sample is in the top ten clones.

CDR1 is given as SQVTM and CDR2 as ANQGSEA, both from the germline V gene. The junction shows trimming of 4 bases on V and 1 base on J, plus 2 bases between the germline ends. From its cysteine to its phenylalanine, the CDR3 spans 10 amino acids. CDR3 DNA is the only sequence kept; it has 30 bases, read in frame from the first base. This clonotype was counted ten times or more. What this receptor recognizes is not known. Within one base of it there is no much larger clone, and no base qualities were kept. Study-wide findings and limitations: Invariant T cells such as MAIT and iNKT could partly confound zero-insertion analyses, although diverse VJ usage argued against such confounding for most clonotypes. Abundant cord blood beta clonotypes had fewer insertions, young adult naive repertoires showed a similar but weaker trend, and memory repertoires showed no such trend. Excess twin sharing in beta out-of-frame sequences was weaker because fewer shared sequences lowered the signal-to-noise ratio. Out-of-frame TCR alpha sequences shared between twins showed an excess of low generation-probability sequences compared with coincidental sharing between unrelated individuals. In monozygotic twins, out-of-frame TCR alpha sharing was systematically underestimated by recombination models, although the models agreed with sharing between unrelated individuals. Conclusions relied on cross-sectional statistical analysis, since the same donors could not be followed over many years.

The same sample was also studied in work on yellow fever vaccine responses in identical twins. The second paper further reports: According to the authors, the vaccine-induced T cell response in identical twins seemed to be partly convergent and partly specific to each individual. In identical twins, the study followed T cell clones that responded to the vaccine with precision.

The sequence derives from a woman aged 18-35 years in good health. Rearrangement joined TRBV29-1 to TRBJ2-7; no D segment can be confidently identified. The sequenced material came from CD8+ T cells sorted from blood. The DNA is TGCAGCGTTGGGTCCTACGAGCAGTACTTC. It translates to CSVGSYEQYF.